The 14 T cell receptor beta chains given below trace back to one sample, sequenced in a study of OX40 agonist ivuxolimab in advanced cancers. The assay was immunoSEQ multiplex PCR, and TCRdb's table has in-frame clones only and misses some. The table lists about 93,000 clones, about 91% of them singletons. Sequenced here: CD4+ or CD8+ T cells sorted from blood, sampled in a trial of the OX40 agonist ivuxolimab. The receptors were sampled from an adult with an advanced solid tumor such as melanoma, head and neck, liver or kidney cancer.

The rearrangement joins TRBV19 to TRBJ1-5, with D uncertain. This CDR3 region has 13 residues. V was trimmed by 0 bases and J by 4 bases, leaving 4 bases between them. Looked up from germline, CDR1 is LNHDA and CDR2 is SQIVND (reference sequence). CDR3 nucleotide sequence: TGTGCCAGTAGTATAGACATAAATCAGCCCCAGCATTTT. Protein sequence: CASSIDINQPQHF.

In DNA, the CDR3 is TGCGCCAGCAGGTGGGGGACAGGGGGCGCTGCGAACACCGGGGAGCTGTTTTTT. This translates into CASRWGTGGAANTGELFF. The chain combines TRBV10-1 with TRBJ2-2; TRBD1 agrees at 12 bases. The CDR3 loop spans 18 amino acids. V lost 6 bases, J lost 0 bases, and 8 bases stayed unmatched. Per germline, CDR1 WNHNN and CDR2 SYGVQD (reference sequence).

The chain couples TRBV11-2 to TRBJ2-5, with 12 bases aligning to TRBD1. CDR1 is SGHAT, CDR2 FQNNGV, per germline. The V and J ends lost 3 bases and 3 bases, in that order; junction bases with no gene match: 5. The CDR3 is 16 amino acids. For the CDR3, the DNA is TGTGCCAGCAGCTTGGGACAGGGGGCGTGGGAAGAGACCCAGTACTTC. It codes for CASSLGQGAWEETQYF.

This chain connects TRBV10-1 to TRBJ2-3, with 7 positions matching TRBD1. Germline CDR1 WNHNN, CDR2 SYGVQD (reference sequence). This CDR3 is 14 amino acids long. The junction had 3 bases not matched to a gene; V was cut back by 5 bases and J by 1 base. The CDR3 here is CASSRGQRTDTQYF. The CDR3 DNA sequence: TGCGCCAGCAGTAGGGGGCAACGCACAGATACGCAGTATTTT.

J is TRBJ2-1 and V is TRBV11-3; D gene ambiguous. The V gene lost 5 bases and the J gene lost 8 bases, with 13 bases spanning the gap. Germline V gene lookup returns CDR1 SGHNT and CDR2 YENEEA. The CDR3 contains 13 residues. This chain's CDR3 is CASSPTLGHEQFF. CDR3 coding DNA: TGTGCCAGCAGCCCGACCCTCGGGCATGAGCAGTTCTTC.

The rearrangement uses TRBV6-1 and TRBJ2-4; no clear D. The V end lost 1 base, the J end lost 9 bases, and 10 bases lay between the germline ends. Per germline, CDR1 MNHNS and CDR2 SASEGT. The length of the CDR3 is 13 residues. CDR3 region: CASSEGVLSIQYF. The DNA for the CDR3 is TGTGCCAGCAGTGAAGGAGTCCTGAGCATTCAGTACTTC.

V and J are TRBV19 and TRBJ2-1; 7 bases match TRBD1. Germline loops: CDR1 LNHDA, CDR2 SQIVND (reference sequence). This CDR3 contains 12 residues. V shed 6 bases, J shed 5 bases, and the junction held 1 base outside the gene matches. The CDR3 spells CASRTGNNEQFF. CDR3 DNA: TGTGCCAGTAGGACAGGGAACAATGAGCAGTTCTTC.

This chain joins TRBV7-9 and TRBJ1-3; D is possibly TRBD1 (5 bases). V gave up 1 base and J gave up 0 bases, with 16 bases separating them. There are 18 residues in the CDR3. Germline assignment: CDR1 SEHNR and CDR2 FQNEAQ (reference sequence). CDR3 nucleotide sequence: TGTGCCAGCAGCTTAGAAAAAGGGACGGTAACCTCTGGAAACACCATATATTTT. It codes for CASSLEKGTVTSGNTIYF.

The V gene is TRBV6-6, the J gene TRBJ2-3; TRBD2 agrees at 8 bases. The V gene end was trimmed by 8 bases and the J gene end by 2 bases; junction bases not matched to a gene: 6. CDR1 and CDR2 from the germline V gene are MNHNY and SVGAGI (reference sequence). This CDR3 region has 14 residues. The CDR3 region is CASGAGGLTDTQYF. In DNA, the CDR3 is TGTGCCAGCGGGGCGGGGGGACTCACAGATACGCAGTATTTT.

As DNA, the CDR3 is TGTGCCAGCAGTATCTCGGTTGACACAGTCTATGGCTACACCTTC. It yields the protein CASSISVDTVYGYTF. The chain employs TRBV6-5 and TRBJ1-2; D remains unclear. CDR3 size: 15 residues. Deletions cut 5 bases from V and 4 bases from J, with 17 bases between. Germline lookup yields CDR1 MNHEY and CDR2 SVGAGI.

The CDR3 sequence: CASSPSGVRNQPQHF. The CDR3 coding sequence is TGTGCCAGCAGCCCTTCAGGGGTGCGCAATCAGCCCCAGCATTTT. The V and J genes are TRBV7-9 and TRBJ1-5; D is possibly TRBD1 (6 bases). CDR3 length: 15 amino acids. From germline, CDR1 is SEHNR and CDR2 FQNEAQ (reference sequence). Trimming removed 5 bases at V and 2 bases at J, with 13 bases between.

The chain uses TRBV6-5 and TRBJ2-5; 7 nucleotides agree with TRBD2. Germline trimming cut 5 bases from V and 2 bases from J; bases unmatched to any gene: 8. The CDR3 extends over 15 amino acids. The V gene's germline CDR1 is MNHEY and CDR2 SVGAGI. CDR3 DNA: TGTGCCAGCAGTGCATGGGAGGGAGGGCAAGAGACCCAGTACTTC. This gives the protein CASSAWEGGQETQYF.

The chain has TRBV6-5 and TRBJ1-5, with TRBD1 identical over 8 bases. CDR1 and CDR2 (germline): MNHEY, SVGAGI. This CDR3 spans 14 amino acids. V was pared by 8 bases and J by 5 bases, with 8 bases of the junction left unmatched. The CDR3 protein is CASARTGLYQPQHF. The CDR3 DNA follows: TGTGCCAGCGCAAGGACAGGGCTTTATCAGCCCCAGCATTTT.

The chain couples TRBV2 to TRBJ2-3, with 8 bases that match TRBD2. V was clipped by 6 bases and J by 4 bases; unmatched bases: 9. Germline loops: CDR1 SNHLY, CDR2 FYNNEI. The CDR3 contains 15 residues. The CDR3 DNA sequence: TGTGCCAGCAGCCCGGGACCCGGGAGGGCAGATACGCAGTATTTT. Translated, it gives CASSPGPGRADTQYF.